The rows below give T cell receptor beta chains drawn from one sample of a study of graft-versus-host responses after intestinal transplantation. Libraries were prepared by immunoSEQ multiplex PCR; TCRdb keeps only in-frame clonotypes and omits some of them. The sample has around 100,000 clones, 91% seen once. The antigens of these receptors remain unknown. The material was unstimulated CD4+ T cells sorted from spleen or lymph node cells, obtained before transplant. All receptors come from a human donor who was the organ donor for an intestinal transplant. Each CDR3 is given with its conserved first and last residue. The D gene is left open where the match is weak. Expanded clones get a size class; other rows say once, few or many, or leave the size out.

J: TRBJ2-1; V: TRBV6-5; size: -; D: TRBD2; DNA: TGTGCCAGCAGTTACGGGGGGACTAGCGGGGTCAATGAGCAGTTCTTC; CDR3: CASSYGGTSGVNEQFF
J: TRBJ1-2; V: TRBV5-4; size: once; D: TRBD1; DNA: TGTGCCAGCAGCTGGGGACAGGGGGACCCTAACTATGGCTACACCTTC; CDR3: CASSWGQGDPNYGYTF
J: TRBJ2-7; V: TRBV4-2; size: -; D: -; DNA: TGTGCCAGCAGCCAGAACCGGGACACAGCCCCCTCCTACGAGCAGTACTTC; CDR3: CASSQNRDTAPSYEQYF
J: TRBJ1-4; V: TRBV30; size: -; D: TRBD1; DNA: TGTGCCTGGAGCCCCACCGGGACAGGCAAAGAAAAACTGTTTTTT; CDR3: CAWSPTGTGKEKLFF
J: TRBJ2-7; V: TRBV7-2; size: -; D: TRBD2; DNA: TGTGCCAGCAGCCCGACTAGCGGGGGGGCCTACGAGCAGTACTTC; CDR3: CASSPTSGGAYEQYF
J: TRBJ2-3; V: TRBV7-3; size: -; D: -; DNA: TGTGCCAGCAGCTTAGGTCTTGGGCATGACACAGATACGCAGTATTTT; CDR3: CASSLGLGHDTDTQYF
J: TRBJ2-3; V: TRBV2; size: -; D: -; DNA: TGTGCCAGCATCCCACCGGGACTTAGCACAGATACGCAGTATTTT; CDR3: CASIPPGLSTDTQYF
J: TRBJ1-2; V: TRBV7-9; size: -; D: -; DNA: TGTGCCAGCAGCAGGCGGGAGATGGGGGTTGGCTACACCTTC; CDR3: CASSRREMGVGYTF
J: TRBJ1-2; V: TRBV15; size: -; D: -; DNA: TGTGCCACCAGCAGAGATTTCGAGGGCAGGGGTGGCTACACCTTC; CDR3: CATSRDFEGRGGYTF
J: TRBJ2-3; V: TRBV7-2; size: -; D: TRBD2; DNA: TGTGCCAGCAGCTTAGACAGCGGACTAGCAATCACAGATACGCAGTATTTT; CDR3: CASSLDSGLAITDTQYF
J: TRBJ2-7; V: TRBV5-6; size: -; D: TRBD1; DNA: TGTGCCAGCAGCCAGGTAGGACAGGGGGCGCGGGAGCAGTACTTC; CDR3: CASSQVGQGAREQYF
J: TRBJ2-7; V: TRBV11-2; size: -; D: -; DNA: TGTGCCAGCAGCTTAGCGCGGAGCATCGAGCAGTACTTC; CDR3: CASSLARSIEQYF
J: TRBJ1-1; V: TRBV4-2; size: -; D: TRBD1; DNA: TGTGCCAGCAGCCCTCAGGGGGCTTATAGGGTGAACACTGAAGCTTTCTTT; CDR3: CASSPQGAYRVNTEAFF
J: TRBJ1-6; V: TRBV30; size: -; D: TRBD1; DNA: TGTGCCTGGAGGAACAGGGGAAGAGGATCACCCCTCCACTTT; CDR3: CAWRNRGRGSPLHF
J: TRBJ2-1; V: TRBV4-2; size: -; D: TRBD2; DNA: TGTGCCAGCAGCCAAGGTCCGGGGGGGTACAATGAGCAGTTCTTC; CDR3: CASSQGPGGYNEQFF
J: TRBJ2-5; V: TRBV19; size: -; D: -; DNA: TGTGCCAGTAAGTCCCTTAGGGGAGGCGACCAAGAGACCCAGTACTTC; CDR3: CASKSLRGGDQETQYF
J: TRBJ2-5; V: TRBV5-1; size: -; D: -; DNA: TGCGCCAGCAGCTTGACCCCTAGCCCTGGAGAGACCCAGTACTTC; CDR3: CASSLTPSPGETQYF
J: TRBJ2-2; V: TRBV7-2; size: -; D: -; DNA: TGTGCCAGCAGCTTAGGACCGGGACACGGGACCGGGGAGCTGTTTTTT; CDR3: CASSLGPGHGTGELFF
J: TRBJ2-7; V: TRBV5-1; size: -; D: TRBD2; DNA: TGCGCCAGCAGCCCCGAACTAGCGGCCTACGAGCAGTACTTC; CDR3: CASSPELAAYEQYF
J: TRBJ1-2; V: TRBV9; size: -; D: -; DNA: TGTGCCAGCAGCCCAGAGACAGGTTTAGGTGGCTACACCTTC; CDR3: CASSPETGLGGYTF
J: TRBJ2-3; V: TRBV5-4; size: -; D: -; DNA: TGTGCCAGCAGCTTGGGGGGGGGCCCCGATACGCAGTATTTT; CDR3: CASSLGGGPDTQYF
J: TRBJ1-3; V: TRBV7-2; size: once; D: -; DNA: TGTGCCAGCAGCTTAGCTATTCGGGGAAACACCATATATTTT; CDR3: CASSLAIRGNTIYF
J: TRBJ1-5; V: TRBV19; size: -; D: -; DNA: TGTGCCAGTAGTATAGACCCACGGGGGGGGTACAATCAGCCCCAGCATTTT; CDR3: CASSIDPRGGYNQPQHF
J: TRBJ2-7; V: TRBV7-2; size: -; D: -; DNA: TGTGCCAGCAGCTATTGGAGCGAGGGCACCTACGAGCAGTACTTC; CDR3: CASSYWSEGTYEQYF
J: TRBJ2-7; V: TRBV9; size: -; D: TRBD2; DNA: TGTGCCAGCAGCCCGGGGGGGGCAGTGAAAAACTACGAGCAGTACTTC; CDR3: CASSPGGAVKNYEQYF
J: TRBJ2-3; V: TRBV5-4; size: -; D: TRBD2; DNA: TGTGCCAGCAGCTCGGTCCCTAGCGGGGGAACAGATACGCAGTATTTT; CDR3: CASSSVPSGGTDTQYF
J: TRBJ1-6; V: TRBV18; size: -; D: -; DNA: TGTGCCAGCTCCACGGAGAATTCACCCCTCCACTTT; CDR3: CASSTENSPLHF
J: TRBJ2-3; V: TRBV19; size: -; D: TRBD2; DNA: TGTGCCAGTCGTCTTAGCGGGGGGGCGCCCACAGATACGCAGTATTTT; CDR3: CASRLSGGAPTDTQYF
J: TRBJ2-2; V: TRBV11-2; size: -; D: -; DNA: TGTGCCAGCAGCCGTAACACCGGGGAGCTGTTTTTT; CDR3: CASSRNTGELFF
J: TRBJ1-1; V: TRBV4-3; size: -; D: -; DNA: TGCGCCAGCAGCCAAGATCACGGGGGCACTGAAGCTTTCTTT; CDR3: CASSQDHGGTEAFF
J: TRBJ1-3; V: TRBV19; size: -; D: TRBD1; DNA: TGTGCCAGTAGTGCCAGACAGGGGGGAACTGGAAACACCATATATTTT; CDR3: CASSARQGGTGNTIYF
J: TRBJ2-3; V: TRBV10-2; size: once; D: TRBD2; DNA: TGCGCCAGTCTGGGACCCGCGGGGGGCACAGATACGCAGTATTTT; CDR3: CASLGPAGGTDTQYF
J: TRBJ1-1; V: TRBV7-2; size: few; D: TRBD1; DNA: TGTGCCAGCAGCACTCAGGGGGCTACTGAAGCTTTCTTT; CDR3: CASSTQGATEAFF
J: TRBJ2-1; V: TRBV6-4; size: -; D: -; DNA: TGTGCCAGCAGCCTCGTGGCGGGCAATGAGCAGTTCTTC; CDR3: CASSLVAGNEQFF
J: TRBJ2-7; V: TRBV6-5; size: -; D: -; DNA: TGTGCCAGCAGATCCTCCACATACTACGAGCAGTACTTC; CDR3: CASRSSTYYEQYF
J: TRBJ2-1; V: TRBV30; size: -; D: -; DNA: TGTGCCTGGATCAGGGGTCGAAGATACAATGAGCAGTTCTTC; CDR3: CAWIRGRRYNEQFF
J: TRBJ2-2; V: TRBV5-1; size: -; D: -; DNA: TGCGCCAGCAGCTTGGCCGCGTCGACTCCCACGGGGGAGCTGTTTTTT; CDR3: CASSLAASTPTGELFF
J: TRBJ2-1; V: TRBV19; size: -; D: -; DNA: TGTGCCAGTAAGGGTCAGGGAGGCGCCTACAATGAGCAGTTCTTC; CDR3: CASKGQGGAYNEQFF
J: TRBJ2-1; V: TRBV5-1; size: -; D: TRBD2; DNA: TGCGCCAGCAGCTTAGCGGGGGGCCTCGGTGAGCAGTTCTTC; CDR3: CASSLAGGLGEQFF
J: TRBJ1-5; V: TRBV6-6; size: -; D: -; DNA: TGTGCCAGCAAGTCGGACACCAATCAGCCCCAGCATTTT; CDR3: CASKSDTNQPQHF
J: TRBJ2-7; V: TRBV1; size: -; D: -; DNA: TGCACCAGCAGCACGTCACTAGCGGGGGCCACCTACGAGCAGTACTTC; CDR3: CTSSTSLAGATYEQYF
J: TRBJ1-3; V: TRBV7-9; size: -; D: -; DNA: TGTGCCAGCAGCCCGAACTCCCAACAGGGCTCTGGAAACACCATATATTTT; CDR3: CASSPNSQQGSGNTIYF
J: TRBJ2-3; V: TRBV2; size: -; D: TRBD2; DNA: TGTGCCAGCAGTGGAGGGAACGGGGGGGGCACAGATACGCAGTATTTT; CDR3: CASSGGNGGGTDTQYF
J: TRBJ2-7; V: TRBV27; size: -; D: TRBD1; DNA: TGTGCCAGCAGTTTTAGGGCGTGGGGACAGGGCTACGAGCAGTACTTC; CDR3: CASSFRAWGQGYEQYF
J: TRBJ1-2; V: TRBV7-2; size: -; D: -; DNA: TGTGCCAGCAGCACAGTGGGACAAAACTATGGCTACACCTTC; CDR3: CASSTVGQNYGYTF
J: TRBJ1-5; V: TRBV7-2; size: -; D: TRBD1; DNA: TGTGCCAGCAGCTTCGACAGGGCCACGAATCAGCCCCAGCATTTT; CDR3: CASSFDRATNQPQHF
J: TRBJ2-6; V: TRBV30; size: -; D: -; DNA: TGTGCCTGGAGTGTACCAGGGGCTGGTGGGGCCAACGTCCTGACTTTC; CDR3: CAWSVPGAGGANVLTF
J: TRBJ1-1; V: TRBV9; size: once; D: -; DNA: TGTGCCAGCAGCGCCAGGGGAAACACTGAAGCTTTCTTT; CDR3: CASSARGNTEAFF
J: TRBJ2-7; V: TRBV29-1; size: -; D: TRBD1; DNA: TGCAGCGCCCGGGACAGGGACTCCTACGAGCAGTACTTC; CDR3: CSARDRDSYEQYF
J: TRBJ1-6; V: TRBV2; size: few; D: -; DNA: TGTGCCAGCATTACTCAGACAGTTCCAAATTCACCCCTCCACTTT; CDR3: CASITQTVPNSPLHF
J: TRBJ2-1; V: TRBV6-1; size: -; D: -; DNA: TGTGCCAGCCCAAAGGGGGGGAGCTCCTACAATGAGCAGTTCTTC; CDR3: CASPKGGSSYNEQFF